Listed below are T cell receptor beta chains from one sample, sequenced in a study of T cell changes during pregnancy in multiple sclerosis. Assay used: immunoSEQ multiplex PCR; TCRdb lists only in-frame clones, some missing. The sample holds about 68,000 clones; about nine tenths are singletons and the top ten take roughly 1.5%. The sequencing here drew on peripheral blood, taken in the third trimester of pregnancy. Source of these receptors: a female donor with multiple sclerosis, enrolled in a pregnancy study. The CDR3 runs from the conserved cysteine through the conserved F or W. Each record gives: J gene, clone size, V gene, D gene, CDR3 DNA, CDR3 protein. D genes are given only for firm matches. Some rows have no size entry. The others give once, few or many, or a class for an expanded clone.

J gene: TRBJ1-4; clone size: -; V gene: TRBV29-1; D gene: TRBD1; CDR3 DNA: TGCAGCGTCGAGACTGAGACAGGGGACAAACGACCGGGAGAAAAACTGTTTTTT; CDR3 protein: CSVETETGDKRPGEKLFF
J gene: TRBJ2-7; clone size: -; V gene: TRBV6-5; D gene: TRBD1; CDR3 DNA: TGTGCCAGCAGGGGACCGGGACAGGGGGCAAGGGAGCAGTACTTC; CDR3 protein: CASRGPGQGAREQYF
J gene: TRBJ2-1; clone size: -; V gene: TRBV30; D gene: -; CDR3 DNA: TGTGCCTGGAGTGCTTACAATGAGCAGTTCTTC; CDR3 protein: CAWSAYNEQFF
J gene: TRBJ2-1; clone size: -; V gene: TRBV2; D gene: -; CDR3 DNA: TGTGCCAGCACGCCCCAGGGATACAATGAGCAGTTCTTC; CDR3 protein: CASTPQGYNEQFF
J gene: TRBJ2-5; clone size: -; V gene: TRBV5-1; D gene: -; CDR3 DNA: TGCGCCAGCAGCCCAGCGGTGCGGAAAGAGACCCAGTACTTC; CDR3 protein: CASSPAVRKETQYF
J gene: TRBJ1-6; clone size: -; V gene: TRBV13; D gene: -; CDR3 DNA: TGTGCCAGCAGCGCCGGGACCCCCGCCGGGGGGCAAGTGAAGAATTCACCCCTCCACTTT; CDR3 protein: CASSAGTPAGGQVKNSPLHF
J gene: TRBJ2-5; clone size: -; V gene: TRBV5-8; D gene: -; CDR3 DNA: TGTGCCAGCAGCCCCGGGTCGGAGTGGGAGACCCAGTACTTC; CDR3 protein: CASSPGSEWETQYF
J gene: TRBJ1-1; clone size: -; V gene: TRBV2; D gene: -; CDR3 DNA: TGTGCCAGCATCGGACTATCGAACACTGAAGCTTTCTTT; CDR3 protein: CASIGLSNTEAFF
J gene: TRBJ2-7; clone size: few; V gene: TRBV19; D gene: TRBD1; CDR3 DNA: TGTGCCAGTAGCCTACAGGGGTACGAGCAGTACTTC; CDR3 protein: CASSLQGYEQYF
J gene: TRBJ2-5; clone size: -; V gene: TRBV5-8; D gene: -; CDR3 DNA: TGTGCCAGCAACTTTGGTCACAAAGAGACCCAGTACTTC; CDR3 protein: CASNFGHKETQYF
J gene: TRBJ2-1; clone size: -; V gene: TRBV14; D gene: -; CDR3 DNA: TGTGCCAGCAGCAGTCCCGGGACAAACTACAATGAGCAGTTCTTC; CDR3 protein: CASSSPGTNYNEQFF
J gene: TRBJ2-1; clone size: -; V gene: TRBV7-2; D gene: TRBD2; CDR3 DNA: TGTGCCAGCCGCTTCGCGGGAGGGGTCCATGAGCAGTTCTTC; CDR3 protein: CASRFAGGVHEQFF
J gene: TRBJ1-3; clone size: -; V gene: TRBV19; D gene: -; CDR3 DNA: TGTGCCAGTAGTTCGCCCGACAATACTGGAAACACCATATATTTT; CDR3 protein: CASSSPDNTGNTIYF
J gene: TRBJ2-1; clone size: -; V gene: TRBV27; D gene: TRBD2; CDR3 DNA: TGTGCCAGCAGTTCCCCGGGGGGACTAGCGGGAGTAAGTGAGCAGTTCTTC; CDR3 protein: CASSSPGGLAGVSEQFF
J gene: TRBJ2-4; clone size: -; V gene: TRBV21-1; D gene: -; CDR3 DNA: -; CDR3 protein: CASSVGQGSFFVAKNIQYF
J gene: TRBJ2-3; clone size: -; V gene: TRBV4-3; D gene: -; CDR3 DNA: TGCGCCAGCAGCCAAGACTTCCGGGGTTTCCCAGATACGCAGTATTTT; CDR3 protein: CASSQDFRGFPDTQYF
J gene: TRBJ2-7; clone size: -; V gene: TRBV7-9; D gene: -; CDR3 DNA: TGTGCCAGCAGCTTAAGGAGCACCTACGAGCAGTACTTC; CDR3 protein: CASSLRSTYEQYF
J gene: TRBJ1-6; clone size: -; V gene: TRBV30; D gene: -; CDR3 DNA: TGTGCCTACACCTCCGGGACCTATAATTCACCCCTCCACTTT; CDR3 protein: CAYTSGTYNSPLHF
J gene: TRBJ2-1; clone size: -; V gene: TRBV18; D gene: -; CDR3 DNA: TGTGCCAGCTCACCATCTGAGTCCAATGAGCAGTTCTTC; CDR3 protein: CASSPSESNEQFF
J gene: TRBJ2-1; clone size: -; V gene: TRBV5-1; D gene: -; CDR3 DNA: TGCGCCAGCACGACAGGCGGGGGAGGATCAAATGAGCAGTTCTTC; CDR3 protein: CASTTGGGGSNEQFF
J gene: TRBJ1-1; clone size: -; V gene: TRBV5-6; D gene: -; CDR3 DNA: TGTGCCAGCAGCTTGGACAGGGACACTGAAGCTTTCTTT; CDR3 protein: CASSLDRDTEAFF
J gene: TRBJ2-5; clone size: -; V gene: TRBV6-5; D gene: TRBD2; CDR3 DNA: TGTGCCAGCAGCCCTAGCGGGGGCCTCCAAGAGACCCAGTACTTC; CDR3 protein: CASSPSGGLQETQYF
J gene: TRBJ2-3; clone size: -; V gene: TRBV10-3; D gene: -; CDR3 DNA: TGTGCCACAGGGGCCGCAGATACGCAGTATTTT; CDR3 protein: CATGAADTQYF